Listed below are T cell receptor beta chains from one sample, sequenced in a study of OX40 agonist ivuxolimab in advanced cancers. Measured with immunoSEQ multiplex PCR; TCRdb has only the in-frame clones, and not every one. The data contain approximately 51,000 clones, around 77% of them singletons. The source material was CD4+ or CD8+ T cells sorted from blood, sampled in a trial of the OX40 agonist ivuxolimab. These TCRs come from an adult with an advanced solid tumor such as melanoma, head and neck, liver or kidney cancer. Each CDR3 is given without its conserved first and last residue. Size values are once, few and many counts, or a class for expanded clones, and some rows have none.

v_gene	abundance	j_gene	CDR3aa
TRBV4-1	medium-sized	TRBJ2-7	ASSPGLASKQY
TRBV9	.	TRBJ2-2	ASSFGQVTGELF
TRBV11-3	few	TRBJ2-2	ASSLTSGANTGELF
TRBV28	.	TRBJ1-2	ASSFRVGYGYT
TRBV13	.	TRBJ2-1	ASSALGKRGYNEQF
TRBV9	.	TRBJ2-4	ASSVGMVTKNIQY
TRBV5-4	.	TRBJ2-5	ASSLGTSGRALETQY
TRBV30	.	TRBJ2-1	AWSPTGGVYNEQF
TRBV2	.	TRBJ2-1	ASTPGLAAYNEQF
TRBV7-3	few	TRBJ2-1	ASSLMQGINEQF
TRBV7-8	.	TRBJ2-1	ASSLDGLAYNEQF
TRBV7-9	once	TRBJ2-3	ASSSDSASTDTQY
TRBV6-5	.	TRBJ2-7	ASNSFSHEQY
TRBV18	.	TRBJ2-5	ASSPSLAGGETQY
TRBV2	many	TRBJ2-1	ASSDDYSNEQF